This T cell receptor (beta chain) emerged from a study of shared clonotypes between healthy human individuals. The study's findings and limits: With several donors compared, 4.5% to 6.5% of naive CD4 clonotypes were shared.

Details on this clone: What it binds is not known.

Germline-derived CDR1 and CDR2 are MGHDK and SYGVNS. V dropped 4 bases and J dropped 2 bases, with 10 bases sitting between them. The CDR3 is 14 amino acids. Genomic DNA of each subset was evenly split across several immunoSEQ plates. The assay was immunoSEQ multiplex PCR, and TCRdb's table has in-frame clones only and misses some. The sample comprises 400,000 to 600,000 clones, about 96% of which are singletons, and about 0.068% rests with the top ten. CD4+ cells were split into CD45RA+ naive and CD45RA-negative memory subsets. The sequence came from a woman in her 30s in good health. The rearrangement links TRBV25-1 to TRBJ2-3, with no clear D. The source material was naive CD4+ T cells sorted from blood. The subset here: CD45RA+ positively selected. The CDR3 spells CASSVAANTDTQYF. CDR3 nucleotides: TGTGCCAGCAGTGTAGCAGCTAACACAGATACGCAGTATTTT.